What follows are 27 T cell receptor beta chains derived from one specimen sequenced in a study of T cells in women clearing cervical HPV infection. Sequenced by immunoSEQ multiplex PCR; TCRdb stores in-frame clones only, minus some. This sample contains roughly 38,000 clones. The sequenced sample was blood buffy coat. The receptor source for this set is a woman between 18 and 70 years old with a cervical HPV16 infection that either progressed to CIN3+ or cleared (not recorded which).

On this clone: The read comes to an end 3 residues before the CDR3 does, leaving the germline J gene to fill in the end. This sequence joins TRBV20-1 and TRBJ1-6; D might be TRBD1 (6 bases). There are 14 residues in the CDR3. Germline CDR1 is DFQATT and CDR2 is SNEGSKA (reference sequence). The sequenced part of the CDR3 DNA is TGCAGTGCTAGCGGAGGCGGCGAAAGGGGGCCC. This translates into CSASGGGERGP. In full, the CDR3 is CSASGGGERGPLHF.

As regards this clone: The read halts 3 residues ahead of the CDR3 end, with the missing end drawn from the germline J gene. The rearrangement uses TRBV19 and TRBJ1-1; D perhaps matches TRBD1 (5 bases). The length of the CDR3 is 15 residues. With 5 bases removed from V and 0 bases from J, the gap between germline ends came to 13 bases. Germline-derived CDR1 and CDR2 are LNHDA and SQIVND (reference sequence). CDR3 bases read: TGTGCCAGTAGTTTCGGGGGAAACATGAACACTGAA. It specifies CASSFGGNMNTE. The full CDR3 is CASSFGGNMNTEAFF.

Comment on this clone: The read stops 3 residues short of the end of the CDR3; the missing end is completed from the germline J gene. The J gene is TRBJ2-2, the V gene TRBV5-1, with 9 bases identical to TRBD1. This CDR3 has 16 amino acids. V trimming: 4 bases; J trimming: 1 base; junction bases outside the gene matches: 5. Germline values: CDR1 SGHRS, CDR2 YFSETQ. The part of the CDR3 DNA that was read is TGCGCCAGCAGCGACCAGGGACAGGGGAACACCGGGGAG. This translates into CASSDQGQGNTGE. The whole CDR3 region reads CASSDQGQGNTGELFF.

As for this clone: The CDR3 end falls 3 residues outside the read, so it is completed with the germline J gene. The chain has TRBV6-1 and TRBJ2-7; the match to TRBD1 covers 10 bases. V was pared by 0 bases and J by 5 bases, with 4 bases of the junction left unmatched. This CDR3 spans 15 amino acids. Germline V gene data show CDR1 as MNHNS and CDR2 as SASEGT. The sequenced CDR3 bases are TGTGCCAGCAGTGAAGCGACAGGGGGCTGGAACGAG. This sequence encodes CASSEATGGWNE. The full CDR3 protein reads CASSEATGGWNEQYF.

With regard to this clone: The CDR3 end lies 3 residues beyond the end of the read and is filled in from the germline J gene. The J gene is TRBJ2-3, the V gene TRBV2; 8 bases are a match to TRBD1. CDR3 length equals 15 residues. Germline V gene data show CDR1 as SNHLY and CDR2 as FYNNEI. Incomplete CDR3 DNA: TGTGCCAGCAGTGAAAACACAGGGGGTGGTCAGCCG. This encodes CASSENTGGGQP. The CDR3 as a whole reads CASSENTGGGQPQYF.

The DNA read from the CDR3 is TGTGCCAGCAGCCGACTAACCGAAGAGACC. Translated: CASSRLTEET. Given in full, the CDR3 is CASSRLTEETQYF. The chain couples TRBV13 to TRBJ2-5, with D maybe TRBD2 (5 bases). With the read ending 3 residues before the CDR3 end, the germline J gene is used to fill in that end. Germline-derived CDR1 and CDR2 are PRHDT and FYEKMQ (reference sequence). The V end lost 5 bases, the J end lost 3 bases, and 10 bases lay between the germline ends. The CDR3 consists of 13 residues.

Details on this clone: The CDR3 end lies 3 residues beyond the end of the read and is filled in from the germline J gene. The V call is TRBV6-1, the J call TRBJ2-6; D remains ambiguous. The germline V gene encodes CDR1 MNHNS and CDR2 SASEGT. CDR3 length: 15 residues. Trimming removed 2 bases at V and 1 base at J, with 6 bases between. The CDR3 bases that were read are TGTGCCAGCAGTGAAAGGGCTTCTGGGGCCAACGTC. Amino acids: CASSERASGANV. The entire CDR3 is CASSERASGANVLTF.

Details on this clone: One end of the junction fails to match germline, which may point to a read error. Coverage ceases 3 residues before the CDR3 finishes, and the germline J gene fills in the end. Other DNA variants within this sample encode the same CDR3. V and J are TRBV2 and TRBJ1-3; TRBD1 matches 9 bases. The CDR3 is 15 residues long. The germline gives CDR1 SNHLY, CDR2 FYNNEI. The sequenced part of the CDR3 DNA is TGTGCCAGCAGAAGGGACAGGGAACCTGGAAACACG. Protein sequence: CASRRDREPGNT. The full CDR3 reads CASRRDREPGNTIYF.

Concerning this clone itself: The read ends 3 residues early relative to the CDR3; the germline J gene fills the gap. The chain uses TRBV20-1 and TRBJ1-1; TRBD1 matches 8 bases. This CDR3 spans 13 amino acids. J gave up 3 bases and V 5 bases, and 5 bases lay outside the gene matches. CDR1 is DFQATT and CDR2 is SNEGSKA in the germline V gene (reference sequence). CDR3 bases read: TGCAGTGCTCCCCGGGGACAGGACACTGAA. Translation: CSAPRGQDTE. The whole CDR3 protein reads CSAPRGQDTEAFF.

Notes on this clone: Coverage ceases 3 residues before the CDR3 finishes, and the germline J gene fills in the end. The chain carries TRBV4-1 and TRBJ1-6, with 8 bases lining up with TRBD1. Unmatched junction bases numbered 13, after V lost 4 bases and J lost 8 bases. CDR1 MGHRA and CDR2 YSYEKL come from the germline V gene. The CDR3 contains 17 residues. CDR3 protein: CASSRQQGVDSYSPLHF. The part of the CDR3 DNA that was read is TGCGCCAGCAGCCGCCAACAGGGGGTAGATTCTTATTCACCC.

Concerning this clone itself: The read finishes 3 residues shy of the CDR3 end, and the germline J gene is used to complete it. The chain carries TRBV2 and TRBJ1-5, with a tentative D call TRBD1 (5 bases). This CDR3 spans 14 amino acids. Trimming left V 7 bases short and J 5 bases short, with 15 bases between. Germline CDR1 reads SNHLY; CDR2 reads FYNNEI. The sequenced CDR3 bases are TGTGCCAGCAAAGGCAGGGAGGGCTATCAGCCC. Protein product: CASKGREGYQP. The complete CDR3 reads CASKGREGYQPQHF.

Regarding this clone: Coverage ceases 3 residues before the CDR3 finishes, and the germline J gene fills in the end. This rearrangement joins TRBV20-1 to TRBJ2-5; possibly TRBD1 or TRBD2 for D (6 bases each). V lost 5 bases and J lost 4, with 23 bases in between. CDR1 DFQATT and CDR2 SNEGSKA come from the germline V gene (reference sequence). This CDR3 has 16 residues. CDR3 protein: CSAQVTRRGITETQYF. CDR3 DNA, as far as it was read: TGCAGTGCTCAAGTAACTCGGAGGGGGATCACAGAGACC.

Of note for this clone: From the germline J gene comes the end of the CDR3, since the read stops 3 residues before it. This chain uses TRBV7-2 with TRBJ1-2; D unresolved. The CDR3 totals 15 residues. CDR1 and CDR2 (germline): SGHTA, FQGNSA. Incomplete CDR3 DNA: TGTGCCAGCAGCCAAACTAGCGTCAGCACAGATACC. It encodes CASSQTSVSTDT. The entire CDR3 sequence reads CASSQTSVSTDTYTF.

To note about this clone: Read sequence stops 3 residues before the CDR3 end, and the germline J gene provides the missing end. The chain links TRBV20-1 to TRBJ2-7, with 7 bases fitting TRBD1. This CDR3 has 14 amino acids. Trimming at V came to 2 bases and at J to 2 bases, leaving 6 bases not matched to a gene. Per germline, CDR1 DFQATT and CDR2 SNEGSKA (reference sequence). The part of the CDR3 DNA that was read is TGCAGTGCTAGAACGACAGGGCACCCCTACGAG. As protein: CSARTTGHPYE. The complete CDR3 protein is CSARTTGHPYEQYF.

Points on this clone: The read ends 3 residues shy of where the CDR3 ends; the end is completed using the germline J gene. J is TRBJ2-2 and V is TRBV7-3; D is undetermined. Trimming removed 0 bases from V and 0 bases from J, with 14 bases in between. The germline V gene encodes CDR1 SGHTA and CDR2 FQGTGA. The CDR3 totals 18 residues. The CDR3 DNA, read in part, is TGTGCCAGCAGCTTAACGGGTACAGAGGCTTCGAACACCGGGGAG. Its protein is CASSLTGTEASNTGE. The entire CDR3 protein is CASSLTGTEASNTGELFF.

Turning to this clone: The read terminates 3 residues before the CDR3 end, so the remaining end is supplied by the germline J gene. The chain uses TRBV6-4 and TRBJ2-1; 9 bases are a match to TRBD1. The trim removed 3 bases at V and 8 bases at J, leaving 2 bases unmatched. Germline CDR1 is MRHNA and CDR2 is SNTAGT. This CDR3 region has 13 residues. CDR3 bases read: TGTGCCAGCAGTGAGAGACAGGGGGATGAG. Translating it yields CASSERQGDE. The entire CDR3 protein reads CASSERQGDEQFF.

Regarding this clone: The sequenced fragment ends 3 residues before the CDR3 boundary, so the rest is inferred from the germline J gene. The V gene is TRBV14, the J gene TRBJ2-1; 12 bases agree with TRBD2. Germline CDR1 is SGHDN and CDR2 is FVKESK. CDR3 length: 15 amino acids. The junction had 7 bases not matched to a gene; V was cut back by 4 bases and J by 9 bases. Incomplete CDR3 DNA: TGTGCCAGCAGCCTTCTAGCGGGGGGGCTGAGTGAG. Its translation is CASSLLAGGLSE. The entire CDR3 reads CASSLLAGGLSEQFF.

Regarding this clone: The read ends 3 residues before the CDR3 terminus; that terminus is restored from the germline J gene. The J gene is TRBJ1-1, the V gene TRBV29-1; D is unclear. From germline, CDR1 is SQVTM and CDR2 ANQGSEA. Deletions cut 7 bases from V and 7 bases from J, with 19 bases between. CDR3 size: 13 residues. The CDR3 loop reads CSALKGGRYEAFF. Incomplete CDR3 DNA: TGCAGCGCCCTCAAGGGCGGGCGGTATGAA.

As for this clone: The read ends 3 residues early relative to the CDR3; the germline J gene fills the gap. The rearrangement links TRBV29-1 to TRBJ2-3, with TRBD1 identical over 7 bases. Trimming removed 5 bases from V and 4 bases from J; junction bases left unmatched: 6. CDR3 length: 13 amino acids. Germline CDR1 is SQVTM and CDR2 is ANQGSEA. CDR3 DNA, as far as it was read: TGCAGCGTTACCAGAGGGGGCGCAGATACG. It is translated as CSVTRGGADT. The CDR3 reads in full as CSVTRGGADTQYF.

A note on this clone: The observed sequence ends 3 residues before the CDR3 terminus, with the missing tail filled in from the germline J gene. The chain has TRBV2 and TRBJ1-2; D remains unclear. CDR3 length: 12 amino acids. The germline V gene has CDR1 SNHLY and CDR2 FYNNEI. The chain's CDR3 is CASSETLYDYTF. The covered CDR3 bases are TGTGCCAGCAGTGAAACCCTCTACGAC. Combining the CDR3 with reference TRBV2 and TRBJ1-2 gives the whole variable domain EPEVTQTPSHQVTQMGQEVILRCVPISNHLYFYWYRQILGQKVEFLVSFYNNEISEKSEIFDDQFSVERPDGSNFTLKIRSTKLEDSAMYFCASSETLYDYTFGSGTRLTVV.

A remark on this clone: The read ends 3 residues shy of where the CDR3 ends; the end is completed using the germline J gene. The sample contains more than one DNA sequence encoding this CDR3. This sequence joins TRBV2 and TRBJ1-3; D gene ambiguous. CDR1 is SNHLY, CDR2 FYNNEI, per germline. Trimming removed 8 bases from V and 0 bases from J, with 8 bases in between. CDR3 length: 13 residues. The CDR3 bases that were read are TGTGCCAGCTCCTCCTTCTCTGGAAACACC. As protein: CASSSFSGNT. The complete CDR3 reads CASSSFSGNTIYF.

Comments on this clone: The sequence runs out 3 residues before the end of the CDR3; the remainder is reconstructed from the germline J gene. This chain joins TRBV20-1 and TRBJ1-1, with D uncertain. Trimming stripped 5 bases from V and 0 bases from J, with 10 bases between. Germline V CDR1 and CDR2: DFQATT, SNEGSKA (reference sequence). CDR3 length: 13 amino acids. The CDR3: CSAAQLLNTEAFF. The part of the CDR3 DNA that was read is TGCAGTGCTGCACAGCTATTGAACACTGAA.

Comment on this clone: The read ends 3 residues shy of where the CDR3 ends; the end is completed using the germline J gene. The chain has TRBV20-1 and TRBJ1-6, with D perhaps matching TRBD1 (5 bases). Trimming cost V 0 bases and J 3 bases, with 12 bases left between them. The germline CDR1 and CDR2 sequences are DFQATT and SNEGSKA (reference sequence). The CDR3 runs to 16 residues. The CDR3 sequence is CSAREHRSFYNSPLHF. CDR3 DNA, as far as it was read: TGCAGTGCTAGAGAACACAGGAGTTTCTATAATTCACCC.

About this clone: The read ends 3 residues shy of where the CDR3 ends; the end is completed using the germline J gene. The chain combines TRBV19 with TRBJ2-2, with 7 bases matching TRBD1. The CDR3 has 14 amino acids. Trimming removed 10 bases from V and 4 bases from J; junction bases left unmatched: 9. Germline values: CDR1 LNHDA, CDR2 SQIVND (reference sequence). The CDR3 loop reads CATSGTVITGELFF. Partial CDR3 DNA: TGTGCCACTTCTGGGACAGTAATCACCGGGGAG.

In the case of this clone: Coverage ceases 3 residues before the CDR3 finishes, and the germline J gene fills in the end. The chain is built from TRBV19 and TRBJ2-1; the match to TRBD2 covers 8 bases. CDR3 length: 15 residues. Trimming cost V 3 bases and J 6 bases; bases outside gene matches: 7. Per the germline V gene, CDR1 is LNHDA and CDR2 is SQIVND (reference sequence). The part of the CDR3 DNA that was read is TGTGCCAGTAGTATGGGAGCGGGAGTGGGCAATGAG. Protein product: CASSMGAGVGNE. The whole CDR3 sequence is CASSMGAGVGNEQFF. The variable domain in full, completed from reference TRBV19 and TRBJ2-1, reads DGGITQSPKYLFRKEGQNVTLSCEQNLNHDAMYWYRQDPGQGLRLIYYSQIVNDFQKGDIAEGYSVSREKKESFPLTVTSAQKNPTAFYLCASSMGAGVGNEQFFGPGTRLTVL.

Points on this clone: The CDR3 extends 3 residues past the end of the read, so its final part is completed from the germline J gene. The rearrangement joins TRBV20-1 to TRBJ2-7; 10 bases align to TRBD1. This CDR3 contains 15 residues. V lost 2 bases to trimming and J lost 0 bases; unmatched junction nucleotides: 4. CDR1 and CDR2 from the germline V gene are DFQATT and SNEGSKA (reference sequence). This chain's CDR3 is CSARTGTGASYEQYF. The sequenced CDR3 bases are TGCAGTGCTAGAACCGGGACAGGGGCCTCCTACGAG.

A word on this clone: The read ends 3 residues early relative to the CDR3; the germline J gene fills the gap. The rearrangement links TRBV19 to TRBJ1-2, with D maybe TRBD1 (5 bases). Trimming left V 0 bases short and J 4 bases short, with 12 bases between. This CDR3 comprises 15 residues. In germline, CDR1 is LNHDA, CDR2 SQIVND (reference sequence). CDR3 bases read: TGTGCCAGTAGTATAGATTTTGACAGACCCTATGGC. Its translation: CASSIDFDRPYG. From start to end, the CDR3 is CASSIDFDRPYGYTF. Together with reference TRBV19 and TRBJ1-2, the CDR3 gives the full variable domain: DGGITQSPKYLFRKEGQNVTLSCEQNLNHDAMYWYRQDPGQGLRLIYYSQIVNDFQKGDIAEGYSVSREKKESFPLTVTSAQKNPTAFYLCASSIDFDRPYGYTFGSGTRLTVV.